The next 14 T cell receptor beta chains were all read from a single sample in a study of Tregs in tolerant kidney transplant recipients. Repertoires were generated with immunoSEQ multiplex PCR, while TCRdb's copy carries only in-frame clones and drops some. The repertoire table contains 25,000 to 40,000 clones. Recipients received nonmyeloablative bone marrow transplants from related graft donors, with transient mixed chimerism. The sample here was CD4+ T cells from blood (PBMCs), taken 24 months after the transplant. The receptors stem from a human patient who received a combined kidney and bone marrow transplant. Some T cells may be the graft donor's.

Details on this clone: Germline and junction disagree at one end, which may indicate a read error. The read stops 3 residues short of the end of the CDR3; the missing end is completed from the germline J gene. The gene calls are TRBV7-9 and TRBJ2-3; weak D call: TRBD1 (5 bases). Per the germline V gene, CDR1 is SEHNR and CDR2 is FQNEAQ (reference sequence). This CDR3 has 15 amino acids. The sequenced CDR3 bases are TGTGCCAGCAGGTTTCAAGTTCAGGGCACGGATACG. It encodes CASRFQVQGTDT. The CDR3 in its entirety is CASRFQVQGTDTQYF.

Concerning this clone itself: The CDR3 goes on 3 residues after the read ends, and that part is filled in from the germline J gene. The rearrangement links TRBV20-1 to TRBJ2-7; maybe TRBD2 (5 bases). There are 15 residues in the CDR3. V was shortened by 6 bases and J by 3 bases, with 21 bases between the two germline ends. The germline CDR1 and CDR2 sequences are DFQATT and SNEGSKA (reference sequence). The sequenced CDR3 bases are TGCAGTGCGGCGGGCGTGGGTAGCCGGCACTACGAG. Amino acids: CSAAGVGSRHYE. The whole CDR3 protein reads CSAAGVGSRHYEQYF.

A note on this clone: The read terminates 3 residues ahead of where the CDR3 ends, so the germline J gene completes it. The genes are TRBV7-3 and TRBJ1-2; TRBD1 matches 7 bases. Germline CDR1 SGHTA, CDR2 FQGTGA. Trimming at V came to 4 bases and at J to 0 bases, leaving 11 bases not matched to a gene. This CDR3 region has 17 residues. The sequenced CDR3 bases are TGTGCCAGCAGCTCAAATTACAGGGGCCCTGCTAACTATGGC. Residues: CASSSNYRGPANYG. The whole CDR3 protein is CASSSNYRGPANYGYTF.

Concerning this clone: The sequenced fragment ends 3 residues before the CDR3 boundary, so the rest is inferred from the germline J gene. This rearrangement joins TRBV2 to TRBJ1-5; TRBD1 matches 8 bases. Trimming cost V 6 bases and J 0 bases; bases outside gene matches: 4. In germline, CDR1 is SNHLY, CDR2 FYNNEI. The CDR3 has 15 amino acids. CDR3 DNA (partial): TGTGCCAGCAGATTACAGGGGGATAGCAATCAGCCC. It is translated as CASRLQGDSNQP. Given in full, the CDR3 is CASRLQGDSNQPQHF.

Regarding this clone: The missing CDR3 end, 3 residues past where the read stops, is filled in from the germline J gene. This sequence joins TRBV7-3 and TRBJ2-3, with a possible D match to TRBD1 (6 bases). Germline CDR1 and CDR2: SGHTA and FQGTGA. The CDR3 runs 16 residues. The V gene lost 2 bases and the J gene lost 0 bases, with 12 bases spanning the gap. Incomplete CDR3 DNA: TGTGCCAGCAGCTTATGGGCAGGGGTTAGCACAGATACG. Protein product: CASSLWAGVSTDT. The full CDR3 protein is CASSLWAGVSTDTQYF.

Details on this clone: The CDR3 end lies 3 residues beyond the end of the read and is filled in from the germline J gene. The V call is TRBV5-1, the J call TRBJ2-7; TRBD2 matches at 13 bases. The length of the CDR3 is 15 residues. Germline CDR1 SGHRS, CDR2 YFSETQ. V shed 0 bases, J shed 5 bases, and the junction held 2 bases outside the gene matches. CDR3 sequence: CASSLEGTSGNEQYF. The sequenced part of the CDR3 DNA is TGCGCCAGCAGCTTGGAAGGGACTAGCGGGAACGAG.

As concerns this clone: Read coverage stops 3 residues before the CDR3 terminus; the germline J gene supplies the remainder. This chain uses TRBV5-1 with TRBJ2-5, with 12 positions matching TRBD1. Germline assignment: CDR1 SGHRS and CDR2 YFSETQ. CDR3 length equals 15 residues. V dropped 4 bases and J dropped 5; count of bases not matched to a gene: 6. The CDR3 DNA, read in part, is TGCGCCAGCAGCCAAGGGACAGGGGGCGCTGAGACC. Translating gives CASSQGTGGAET. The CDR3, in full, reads CASSQGTGGAETQYF.

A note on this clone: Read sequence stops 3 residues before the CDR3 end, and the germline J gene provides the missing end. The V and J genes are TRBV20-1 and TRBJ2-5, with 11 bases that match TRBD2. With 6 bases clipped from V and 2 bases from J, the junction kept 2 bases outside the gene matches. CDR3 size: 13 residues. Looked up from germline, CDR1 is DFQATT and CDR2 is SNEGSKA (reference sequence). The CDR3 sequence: CSATSGKQETQYF. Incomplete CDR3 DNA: TGCAGTGCGACTAGCGGGAAGCAAGAGACC.

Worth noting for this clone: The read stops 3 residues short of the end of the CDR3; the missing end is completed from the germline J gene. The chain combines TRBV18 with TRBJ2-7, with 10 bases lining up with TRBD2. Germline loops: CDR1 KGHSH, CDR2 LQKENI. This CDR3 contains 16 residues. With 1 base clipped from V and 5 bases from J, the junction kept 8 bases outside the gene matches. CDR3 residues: CASSPLAGGGKDEQYF. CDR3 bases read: TGTGCCAGCTCACCACTAGCGGGAGGTGGTAAGGACGAG.

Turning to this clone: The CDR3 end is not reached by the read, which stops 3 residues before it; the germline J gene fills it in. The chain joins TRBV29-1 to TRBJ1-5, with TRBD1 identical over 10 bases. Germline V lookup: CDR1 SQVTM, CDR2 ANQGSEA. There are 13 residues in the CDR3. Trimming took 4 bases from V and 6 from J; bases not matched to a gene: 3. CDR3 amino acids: CSVVTGGGQPQHF. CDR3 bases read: TGCAGCGTTGTGACAGGGGGCGGTCAGCCC. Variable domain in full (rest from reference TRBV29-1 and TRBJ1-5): SAVISQKPSRDICQRGTSLTIQCQVDSQVTMMFWYRQQPGQSLTLIATANQGSEATYESGFVIDKFPISRPNLTFSTLTVSNMSPEDSSIYLCSVVTGGGQPQHFGDGTRLSIL.

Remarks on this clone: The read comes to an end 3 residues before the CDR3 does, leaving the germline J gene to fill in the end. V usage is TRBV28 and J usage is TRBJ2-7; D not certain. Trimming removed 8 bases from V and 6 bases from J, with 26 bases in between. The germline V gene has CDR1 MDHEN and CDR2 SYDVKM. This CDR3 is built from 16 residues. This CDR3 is CASGLGDLLITSEQYF. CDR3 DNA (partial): TGTGCCAGCGGGTTAGGCGACTTGTTGATTACGTCCGAG. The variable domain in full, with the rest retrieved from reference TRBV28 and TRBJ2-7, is DVKVTQSSRYLVKRTGEKVFLECVQDMDHENMFWYRQDPGLGLRLIYFSYDVKMKEKGDIPEGYSVSREKKERFSLILESASTNQTSMYLCASGLGDLLITSEQYFGPGTRLTVT.

Partial CDR3 DNA: TGTGCCAGCAGCTTAAGGCCCACAGATACG. Protein sequence: CASSLRPTDT. The entire CDR3 is CASSLRPTDTQYF. This rearrangement joins TRBV7-3 to TRBJ2-3; no firm D call. The CDR3 end is not reached by the read, which stops 3 residues before it; the germline J gene fills it in. Trimming took 1 base from V and 2 from J, leaving 4 bases between them. Germline V CDR1 and CDR2: SGHTA, FQGTGA. The CDR3 spans 13 residues.

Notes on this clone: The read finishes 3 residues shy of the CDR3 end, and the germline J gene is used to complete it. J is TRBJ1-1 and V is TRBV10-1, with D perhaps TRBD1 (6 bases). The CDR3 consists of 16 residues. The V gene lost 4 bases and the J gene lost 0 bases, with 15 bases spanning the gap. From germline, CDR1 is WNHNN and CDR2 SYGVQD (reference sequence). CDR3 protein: CASSVGPRGMNTEAFF. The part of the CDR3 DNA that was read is TGCGCCAGCAGTGTGGGCCCCAGGGGAATGAACACTGAA.

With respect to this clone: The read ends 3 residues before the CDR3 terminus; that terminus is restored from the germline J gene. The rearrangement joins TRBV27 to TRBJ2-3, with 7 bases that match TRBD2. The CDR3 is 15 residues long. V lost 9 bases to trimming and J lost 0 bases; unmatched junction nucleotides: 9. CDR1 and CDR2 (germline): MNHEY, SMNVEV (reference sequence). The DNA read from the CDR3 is TGTGCCAGTTCCCTAGCGGAAACTAGCACAGATACG. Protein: CASSLAETSTDT. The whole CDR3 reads CASSLAETSTDTQYF.